This T cell receptor (beta chain) was sequenced in a study of blood T cell repertoires in COVID-19. In the study overall: Samples representing acute and convalescent COVID-19 were sourced from the United States, Italy and Spain. T cells, B-cell-depleted T cells, or PBMCs provided the cDNA or gDNA that served as material.

In the authors' workflow: How many nucleated cells were present was estimated from reference gene primer amplification. Some clones are missing from TCRdb's copy, which holds only in-frame ones; the method was immunoSEQ multiplex PCR. V and J calls and clone size follow that table, whereas D and trimming were derived from the DNA. The sample includes roughly 66,000 clones, 82% seen only once; the top ten take around 6.3%. V gave up 1 base and J gave up 0 bases, with 6 bases separating them. The CDR3 runs to 14 residues. CDR1 SGHVS and CDR2 FNYEAQ come from the germline V gene. The chain has TRBV7-6 and TRBJ1-1, with D unresolved. Input material: peripheral blood. The receptor comes from a man between 60 and 75 years old with acute or convalescent COVID-19. The CDR3 loop is CASSLDPMNTEAFF. The CDR3 DNA reads TGTGCCAGCAGCTTAGACCCTATGAACACTGAAGCTTTCTTT.